This T cell receptor beta chain was recovered during a study of a mutant IDH1 vaccine in newly diagnosed glioma. Study-wide context: Radiotherapy, temozolomide, or both had been given previously, and both were given to most. Points from the study as a whole: Top peripheral T cell clonotype shifts appeared unrelated to pseudoprogression. Patients mounted vaccine-induced immune responses in 80% to 95% of cases.

On this clone: As yet, its antigen is unknown.

Profiled with immunoSEQ multiplex PCR; TCRdb holds only in-frame clones, not every one. The table records roughly 56,000 clones, approximately 75% of them present only once. This sample's time point: week 47, end of study. With topical imiquimod, each dose of the vaccine consisted of 300 ug of mutant IDH1 20-mer peptide. V lost 1 base and J 10 bases, leaving 17 bases between the germline ends. Germline CDR1 is SNHLY and CDR2 is FYNNEI. This CDR3 region has 15 residues. Specimen: PBMCs, collected from a glioma patient whose treatment included an IDH1 peptide vaccine. The receptor's source is a man aged 50 to 59 with glioma. The chain combines TRBV2 with TRBJ1-5; no firm D call. CDR3 residues: CASSEVDNSLGPQHF. For the CDR3, the DNA is TGTGCCAGCAGTGAAGTTGACAACTCCTTAGGACCCCAGCATTTT.